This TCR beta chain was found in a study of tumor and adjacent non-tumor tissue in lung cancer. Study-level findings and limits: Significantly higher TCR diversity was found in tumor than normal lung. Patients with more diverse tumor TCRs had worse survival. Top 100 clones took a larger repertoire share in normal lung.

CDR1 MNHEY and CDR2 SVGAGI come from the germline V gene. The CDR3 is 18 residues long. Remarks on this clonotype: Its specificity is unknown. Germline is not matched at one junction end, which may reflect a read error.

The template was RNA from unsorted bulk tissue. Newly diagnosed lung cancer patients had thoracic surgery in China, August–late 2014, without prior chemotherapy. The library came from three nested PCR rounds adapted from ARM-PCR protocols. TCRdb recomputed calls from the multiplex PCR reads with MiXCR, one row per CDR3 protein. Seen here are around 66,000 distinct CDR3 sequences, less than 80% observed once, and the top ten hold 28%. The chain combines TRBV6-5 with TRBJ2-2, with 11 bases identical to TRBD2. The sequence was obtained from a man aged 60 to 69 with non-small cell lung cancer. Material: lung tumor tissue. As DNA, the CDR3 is TGTGCCAGTAGTTACAGGACGTTAGCGGGAGGGTCCACCGGGGAGCTGTTTTTT. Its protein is CASSYRTLAGGSTGELFF.